The T cell receptor (beta chain) under discussion was sequenced for a study of response to subunit inactivated influenza vaccine. The study's findings and limits: A suggestion made by the authors is that each seasonal influenza vaccination recruits few new T cells.

Worth noting for this clonotype: Its antigen is unidentified.

TCRdb reanalysed the RT-PCR reads using MiXCR and keeps one entry per CDR3 protein. Of about 530,000 distinct CDR3 sequences listed, 13% are singletons. Looked up from germline, CDR1 is LGHNA and CDR2 is YSLEER. The V end was cut by 2 bases, the J end by 10 bases, with 18 bases between. This CDR3 spans 15 amino acids. This material consisted of PBMCs from blood, taken 35 to 45 days after vaccination. The chain recombines TRBV4-3 with TRBJ2-1; weak D call: TRBD2 (6 bases). The sequence came from a man aged 50 or older who received an inactivated influenza vaccine. This CDR3 is CASSQRLVGVQEQFF. CDR3 coding DNA: TGCGCCAGCAGCCAACGACTAGTGGGTGTTCAGGAGCAGTTCTTC.